This T cell receptor (beta chain) was sequenced in a study of shared clonotypes between healthy human individuals. Overall study: Used for every donor were three CD4 naive, three CD4 memory, two CD8 naive and one CD8 memory plate.

Sequenced by immunoSEQ multiplex PCR; TCRdb stores in-frame clones only, minus some. The sample lists approximately 1.4 million clones, approximately 98% occurring once. The sequenced material came from naive CD4+ T cells sorted from blood. The subset was: CD45RA+ positively selected. The sequence derives from a man between 25 and 39 years old in good health.

In DNA, the CDR3 is TGTGCCAGCGGGACAGGGAGTTCCGGGGAGCTGTTTTTT. It codes for CASGTGSSGELFF. The chain carries TRBV2 and TRBJ2-2, with TRBD1 matching 9 bases. The germline V gene has CDR1 SNHLY and CDR2 FYNNEI. The CDR3 loop spans 13 amino acids. Trimming cost V 8 bases and J 6 bases; bases outside gene matches: 4.